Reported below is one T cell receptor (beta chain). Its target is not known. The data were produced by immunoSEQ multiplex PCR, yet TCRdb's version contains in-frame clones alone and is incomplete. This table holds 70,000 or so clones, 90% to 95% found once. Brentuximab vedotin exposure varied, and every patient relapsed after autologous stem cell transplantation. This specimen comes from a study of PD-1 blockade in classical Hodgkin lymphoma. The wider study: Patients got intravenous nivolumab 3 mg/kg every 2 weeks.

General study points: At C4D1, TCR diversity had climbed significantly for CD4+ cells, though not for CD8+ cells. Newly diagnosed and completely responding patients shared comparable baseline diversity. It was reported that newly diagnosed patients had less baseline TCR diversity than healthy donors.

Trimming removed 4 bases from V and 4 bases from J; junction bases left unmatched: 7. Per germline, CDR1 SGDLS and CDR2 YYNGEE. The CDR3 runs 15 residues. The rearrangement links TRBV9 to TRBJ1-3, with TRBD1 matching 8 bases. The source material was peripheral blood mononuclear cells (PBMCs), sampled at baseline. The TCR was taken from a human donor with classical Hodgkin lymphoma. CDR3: CASSPRTGWGNTIYF. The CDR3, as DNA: TGTGCCAGCAGCCCAAGGACAGGGTGGGGAAACACCATATATTTT.